Presented here are 8 T cell receptor beta chains from one specimen sequenced in a study of blood T cell repertoires in COVID-19. The table came from immunoSEQ multiplex PCR; TCRdb's copy has only in-frame clones and leaves some out. The sample records 150,000 to 200,000 clones, around three quarters being singletons. Sequencing was performed on PBMCs or T cells enriched from blood (not recorded which). The receptor source for this set is a woman aged 45-65 years with acute COVID-19.

This clone occurred a few times. This rearrangement joins TRBV6-2 or TRBV6-3 to TRBJ1-1; 7 bases are shared with TRBD1. The V gene end was trimmed by 6 bases and the J gene end by 8 bases; junction bases not matched to a gene: 15. The germline V gene encodes CDR1 MNHEY and CDR2 SVGEGT. The CDR3 has 15 amino acids. The CDR3 reads CASSYTGALPPEAFF. CDR3 coding DNA: TGTGCCAGCAGCTATACAGGGGCCCTACCCCCAGAAGCTTTCTTT.

This clone appeared a few times. As DNA, the CDR3 is TGCGCCAGCAGCCAACCTACGGGGGGGATGAACACTGAAGCTTTCTTT. Its translation: CASSQPTGGMNTEAFF. This chain connects TRBV4-1 to TRBJ1-1; D perhaps matches TRBD1 (5 bases). This CDR3 is built from 16 residues. Germline values: CDR1 MGHRA, CDR2 YSYEKL. V was pared by 2 bases and J by 0 bases, with 13 bases between.

The genes are TRBV18 and TRBJ2-7; D might be TRBD2 (5 bases). V was trimmed by 5 bases and J by 2 bases, leaving 13 bases between them. The CDR3 totals 14 residues. Per germline, CDR1 KGHSH and CDR2 LQKENI. CDR3 sequence: CASSSRGGTYEQYV. In DNA, the CDR3 is TGTGCCAGCTCATCCCGCGGAGGAACCTACGAGCAGTACGTC.

The chain joins TRBV30 to TRBJ1-4, with unresolved D. In germline, CDR1 is GTSNPN, CDR2 SVGIG (reference sequence). V lost 4 bases to trimming and J lost 8 bases, with 14 bases between them. CDR3 length equals 13 residues. CDR3 loop: CAWNLRFSEKLFF. The CDR3 nucleotides read TGTGCCTGGAATTTGAGGTTTTCCGAAAAACTGTTTTTT.

This clone was seen a handful of times. The chain combines TRBV7-8 with TRBJ1-2; TRBD1 agrees at 7 bases. Germline V gene sequence: CDR1 SGHVS, CDR2 FQNEAQ. The V and J ends lost 5 bases and 0 bases, in that order; junction bases with no gene match: 9. The CDR3 consists of 16 residues. This CDR3 reads CASSTRTGTANYGYTF. CDR3 DNA sequence: TGTGCCAGCAGCACCCGGACAGGCACCGCTAACTATGGCTACACCTTC.

The V gene is TRBV18, the J gene TRBJ1-6; 7 bases map to TRBD1. The CDR3 extends over 15 amino acids. Germline loops: CDR1 KGHSH, CDR2 LQKENI. V shed 3 bases, J shed 5 bases, and the junction held 4 bases outside the gene matches. DNA of the CDR3: TGTGCCAGCTCACCCCAGACAGGGAATAATTCACCCCTCCACTTT. As protein: CASSPQTGNNSPLHF.

There are a few counts of this clone. The junction does not match germline at one end; this may be a read error. V usage is TRBV18 and J usage is TRBJ1-6; TRBD1 matches at 8 bases. CDR3 length equals 11 residues. Germline V gene lookup returns CDR1 KGHSH and CDR2 LQKENI. DNA for the CDR3: TGTGCCAGCTCGCTACAGGGGGACCTGACCTTT. This translates into CASSLQGDLTF.

This chain joins TRBV6-4 and TRBJ1-5; a weak D match, TRBD1 (6 bases). CDR3 size: 14 residues. The V end lost 6 bases, the J end lost 2 bases, and 11 bases lay between the germline ends. Germline V gives CDR1 MRHNA, CDR2 SNTAGT. In DNA, the CDR3 is TGTGCCAGCAGCCGACAGGAACGCAATCAGCCCCAGCATTTT. This encodes CASSRQERNQPQHF.